This T cell receptor (beta chain) came from a study of blood T cell repertoires in COVID-19 (dated by TCRdb to about 2020). For the wider study: The collaborator samples originated in the United States, Italy and Spain and spanned the acute and convalescent phases of COVID-19. The material from the prospective study consisted of cDNA or gDNA derived from T cells, B-cell-depleted T cells, or PBMCs. The dataset comprised deeply sampled blood TCRbeta repertoires from subjects exposed to, actively infected with, or recovered from COVID-19. The repertoires were made available in a free public database intended to serve as a resource for research on the immune response to SARS-CoV-2. Samples came from the ongoing ImmuneRACE study (first 160 participants) plus 1,254 subjects from 6 global collaborators. A de-identified subject ID, COVID-19 status, age in years and sex were almost always included in the sample metadata. Where available, HLA class I and class II types were obtained from metadata supplied by the sample provider rather than from assay-based typing.

The immunoSEQ Assay, a bias-controlled multiplex PCR, was used to amplify TCRbeta CDR3 regions from genomic DNA. Regarding the original processing steps: The number of nucleated cells in each sample was estimated by amplification of reference gene primers within the assay. To quantify the absolute abundance of each unique TCRbeta CDR3 rearrangement, sequence reads were collapsed and filtered. For each sample, productive Simpson clonality was calculated by taking the square root of Simpson's diversity index across productive rearrangements. Sourced from immuneACCESS, this table was stored by TCRdb with only in-frame sequences that have V and J called. A share of the clones is absent; for the studies checked, an unresolved V gene accounts for under half, and the remainder has no known explanation. V and J calls and clone size are as listed in that table; D and trimming were resolved from the DNA. Within this sample are almost 100,000 clones, with roughly 86% of them counted one time only. Around a tenth of the sample lies in the top ten.

V sheds 4 bases and J sheds 6 bases, leaving 13 bases between their ends. CDR1 and CDR2 are drawn from the germline V gene: SGHRS, YFSETQ. Its CDR3 holds 13 amino acids, cysteine through phenylalanine. Only the CDR3 DNA is retained, 39 bases long and in frame from the first base. Whole blood was collected in K2EDTA tubes by collaborating institutions according to the institutions' own protocols. Collaborator samples were shipped for TCRbeta analysis as frozen whole blood, isolated PBMCs, or DNA extracted from either sample type. What the work shows at the level of the full study, not this receptor alone: How much clinical and demographic metadata was included differed by source and by participant, and the metadata was provided uncurated.

Points on this clone: Its target antigen remains unknown. The input lacks base qualities; no much larger clone sits a single base away.

This chain joins TRBV5-1 to TRBJ1-2; D gene: possibly TRBD1, on 6 matching bases. What was sequenced was peripheral blood. The TCR was taken from a man aged 45-65 years with acute or convalescent COVID-19. DNA sequence: TGCGCCAGCAGCCTTCAGGGGTCGGATGGCTACACCTTC. Translated, this is CASSLQGSDGYTF.